Included here is one TCR beta chain sequence, with context. The antigen it binds to is not known. Nothing much larger sits one base from this clone, and base qualities are not available. The data were obtained in a study of CD8+CD57+ T cells in acquired aplastic anemia (dated by TCRdb to the late 2010s). Background for the entire study: DNA extracted from sorted CD4+ and CD8+ cells had a mean of about 3 ug, with a range of roughly 0.19 to 27.4 ug. CD8+CD57+ expansion was defined as frequency above the mean frequency observed in healthy subjects.

Profiling of TCR beta VDJ combinations and CDR3 sequences used genomic DNA as the template. An Illumina HiSeq 2000 was the platform used for TCR repertoire sequencing. As for the authors' bioinformatics: Repertoire assessment relied on Simpson's diversity index, CDR3 size and DJ length profiles, and TRBV/TRBJ rearrangement plots. The most abundant DNA sequence in the deep sequencing data was defined as the immunodominant clone. CDR3 amino acid sequences were checked for sharing across subjects and were also compared against the VDJdb database and published repertoires. TCRdb reworked the public reads: Q25 trimming with fastp, MiXCR clone assembly, productive beta chains retained. Each CDR3 protein gets just one entry, which takes the most common genes and DNA from the rows behind it. The V and J calls and clone size are TCRdb's, not the authors'. The sample yields approximately 250,000 distinct CDR3 sequences; roughly 82% were counted once. 42% of the sample belongs to the ten largest clones.

Patients chosen for sequencing had shown expansion of CD8+CD57+ cells by flow cytometry. Every patient had a diagnosis of severe acquired aplastic anemia based on International Study of Aplastic Anemia and Agranulocytosis and Camitta criteria. No therapy had been received by the patients at the time of blood sampling. The study deep-sequenced TCR repertoires of sorted CD4+ and CD8+ blood T cells from severe aplastic anemia patients and healthy subjects. Patients were enrolled under clinicaltrials.gov protocols 00001620, 01623167, 00001397, 00071045, 00081523 and 00961064 in the USA. Ficoll-Paque density gradient centrifugation was used to isolate peripheral blood mononuclear cells. Before DNA was extracted, CD4+ and CD8+ T cells were sorted using either FACS or magnetic beads. From its cysteine to its phenylalanine, the CDR3 spans 16 amino acids. The read is trimmed to its CDR3 DNA, 48 bases read in frame from base 1. From the germline V gene (reference sequence), CDR1 is SEHNR and CDR2 is FQNEAQ. Trimming accounts for 3 bases at V and 8 bases at J, while the number of junction bases matched to no gene is 11.

The full study reports these points: Around 31 CD8+ CDR3 sequences were shared between patients and controls but appeared highly expressed in patients and within their immunodominant clones. No significant difference in CD8+ Simpson's diversity was found between patients and healthy controls (P=0.060).

The chain couples TRBV7-9 to TRBJ2-1, and TRBD2 matches 9 of the central bases. The sequence was obtained from a human donor with aplastic anemia. Specimen: sorted CD4+, CD8+, or CD8+CD57+ T cells (not recorded which) from PBMCs. The DNA sequence is given as TGTGCCAGCAGCTTTCAGGGAAGCGGGGGGAGGGATGAGCAGTTCTTC. The resulting protein is CASSFQGSGGRDEQFF.